The T cell receptor beta chain under discussion was sequenced for a study (dated by TCRdb to about 2015). With respect to the entire study: Whether tumor-infiltrating Tregs in breast cancer are recruited from blood Tregs or converted in situ from other CD4+ T cell subsets was tested.

What the authors observed across the whole study: Rather than covering whole repertoires, validation in the larger cohort was restricted to a single TCR beta V-J rearrangement. Tumor memory CD4+ T cell TCR gene usage was found to cluster with blood and lymph node memory CD4+ cells and with lymph node naive CD4+ cells. The TCR alpha and beta sequences of tumor-infiltrating Tregs showed the greatest overlap with tumor naive CD4+ T cells, followed by blood naive CD4+ T cells.

This clonotype was seen a handful of times. Its antigen remains unidentified. No base quality values were provided; no much bigger clone lies one nucleotide off. Full-length TCR variable regions were amplified by 5' RACE PCR with constant-region reverse primers, and semi-nested PCR with Nested Universal Primer A was subsequently performed. Using the ReliaPrep RNA Cell Miniprep System, total RNA was extracted, and the SMARTer RACE 5'/3' Kit was then used to reverse transcribe the RNA into 5'RACE-ready cDNA. Multiplex adaptors were used to barcode full-length TCR alpha and beta libraries, and the barcoded libraries were sequenced on an Illumina MiSeq. The source study handled its data this way. For each of nine subset-tissue groups, sequencing data from the five patients were pooled, and the groups were compared by unsupervised clustering of TCR gene usage. The Morisita-Horn index was used to calculate repertoire similarity, with shared sequences weighted according to their contribution to each repertoire. TCRdb reprocessed the public reads (quality trimming at Q25 with fastp, clone calling with MiXCR) and kept in-frame beta chains. Under each unique CDR3 protein, matching rows form one entry showing the most common genes and DNA. TCRdb, not the authors, supplied the V and J calls. This sample gives 12,000 or so distinct CDR3 sequences in total; approximately 50% of them show up just once. Approximately 12% of the sample is held by the ten biggest clonotypes.

V has 7 bases trimmed and J has 2 bases trimmed; junction bases matching no gene number 19. CDR3 length: 21 amino acids, cysteine to phenylalanine. Of all the DNA, just the CDR3 is kept, 63 bases in frame from base 1. Tregs were isolated as CD4+CD25+CD127-/low cells. Tregs, naive and memory CD4+ T cells from tumor, blood and ipsilateral draining lymph nodes of a handful of breast cancer patients underwent full-length TCR alpha and beta sequencing. Tumor tissue and lymph nodes from ipsilateral axillary dissection were perfused with PBS, minced and digested with collagenase I and hyaluronidase. FACS confirmed that the sorted cell populations were more than 90% pure.

Specimen: tumor-infiltrating Tregs sorted from the breast tumor. The chain employs TRBV12-3 or TRBV12-4 and TRBJ2-1; the junction holds 14 bases that match TRBD2. The source of this sequence is a female donor with breast cancer. The DNA sequence is TGTGCCAGCACCACTAACCACGGGACTAGCGGGAGATCGCTTCCCTACAATGAGCAGTTCTTC. Translated, this gives CASTTNHGTSGRSLPYNEQFF.